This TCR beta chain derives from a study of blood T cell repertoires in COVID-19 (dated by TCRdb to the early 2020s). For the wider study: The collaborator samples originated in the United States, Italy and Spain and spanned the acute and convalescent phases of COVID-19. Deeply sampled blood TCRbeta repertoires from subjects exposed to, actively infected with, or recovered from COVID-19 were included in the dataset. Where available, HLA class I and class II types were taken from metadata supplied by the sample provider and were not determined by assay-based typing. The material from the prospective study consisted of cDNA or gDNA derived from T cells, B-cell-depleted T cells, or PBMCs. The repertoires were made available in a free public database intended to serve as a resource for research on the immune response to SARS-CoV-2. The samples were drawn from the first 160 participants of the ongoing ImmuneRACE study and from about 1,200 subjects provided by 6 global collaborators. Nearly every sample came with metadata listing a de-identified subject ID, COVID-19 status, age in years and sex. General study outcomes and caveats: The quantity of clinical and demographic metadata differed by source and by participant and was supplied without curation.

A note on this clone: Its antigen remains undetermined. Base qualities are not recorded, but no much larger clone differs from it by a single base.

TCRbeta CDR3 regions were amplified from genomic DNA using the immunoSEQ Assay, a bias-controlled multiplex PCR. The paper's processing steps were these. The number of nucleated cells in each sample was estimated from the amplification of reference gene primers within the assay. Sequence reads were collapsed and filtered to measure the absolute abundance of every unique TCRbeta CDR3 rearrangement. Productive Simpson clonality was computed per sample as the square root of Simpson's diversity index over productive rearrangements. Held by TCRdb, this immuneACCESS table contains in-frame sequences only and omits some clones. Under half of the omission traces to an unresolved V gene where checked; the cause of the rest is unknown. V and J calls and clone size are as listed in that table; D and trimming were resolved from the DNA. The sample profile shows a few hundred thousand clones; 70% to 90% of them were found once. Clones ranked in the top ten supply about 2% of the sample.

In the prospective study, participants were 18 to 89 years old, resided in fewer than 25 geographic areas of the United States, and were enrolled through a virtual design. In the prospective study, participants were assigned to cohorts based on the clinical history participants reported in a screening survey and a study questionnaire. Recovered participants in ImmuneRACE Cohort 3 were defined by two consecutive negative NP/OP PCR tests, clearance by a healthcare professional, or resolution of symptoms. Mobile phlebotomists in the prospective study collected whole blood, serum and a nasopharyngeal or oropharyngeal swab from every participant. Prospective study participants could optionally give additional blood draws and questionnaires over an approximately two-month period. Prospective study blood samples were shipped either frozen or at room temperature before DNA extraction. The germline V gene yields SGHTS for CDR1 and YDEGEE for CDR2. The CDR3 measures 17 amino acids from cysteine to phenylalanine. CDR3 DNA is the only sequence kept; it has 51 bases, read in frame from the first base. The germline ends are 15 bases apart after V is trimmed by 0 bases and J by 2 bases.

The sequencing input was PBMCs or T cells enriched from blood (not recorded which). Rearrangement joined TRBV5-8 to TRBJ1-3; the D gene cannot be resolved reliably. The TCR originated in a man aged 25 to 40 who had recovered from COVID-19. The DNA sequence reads TGTGCCAGCAGCTTGGCTTTCGGGTTATCGGCTGGAAACACCATATATTTT. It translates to CASSLAFGLSAGNTIYF. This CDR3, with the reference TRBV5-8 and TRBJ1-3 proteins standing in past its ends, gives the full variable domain EAGVTQSPTHLIKTRGQQATLRCSPISGHTSVYWYQQALGLGLQFLLWYDEGEERNRGNFPPRFSGRQFPNYSSELNVNALELEDSALYLCASSLAFGLSAGNTIYFGEGSWLTVV.